These T cell receptor beta chains were read from a single sample in a study of CXCR3-negative and CXCR3-positive naive CD8 T cells. TCRdb re-called the 5' RACE reads and gives one entry per CDR3 protein, without DNA. Recorded for this sample: about 120,000 distinct CDR3 sequences. Sequenced sample: naive CXCR3- CD8+ T cells from blood. These receptors were obtained from a human donor in good health. Some clones in this sample may be carry-over from other donors' samples. Each CDR3 is given with its conserved first and last residue. Fields, in order: V gene, J gene, CDR3 protein.

TRBV7-3	TRBJ2-3	CASSLTEQVTDTQYF
TRBV7-2	TRBJ2-1	CASSSILRLAVSYNEQFF
TRBV9	TRBJ2-7	CASSADLSEQYF
TRBV7-9	TRBJ1-3	CASSPDRQQSGNTIYF
TRBV7-2	TRBJ2-7	CASSLSWGLAGGPPYEQYF
TRBV29-1	TRBJ2-7	CSVEEETGFPLEQYF
TRBV29-1	TRBJ2-1	CSALDRDPYNEQFF
TRBV7-9	TRBJ2-7	CASSPRGGAVYEQYF
TRBV9	TRBJ1-6	CASSVASSALNSPLHF
TRBV19	TRBJ2-7	CASSIAGGYEQYF
TRBV28	TRBJ2-5	CASSSPGASGGYWYF
TRBV11-1	TRBJ2-7	CASSGNRGAYEQYF
TRBV29-1	TRBJ2-7	CSVERGRPYYEQYF
TRBV29-1	TRBJ1-2	CSVEVIEGVQGYGYTF
TRBV20-1	TRBJ2-7	CSIGDSTYEQYF
TRBV5-6	TRBJ2-1	CASSFPSGINSEQFF
TRBV5-1	TRBJ2-1	CASTHSLAGNEQFF
TRBV5-1	TRBJ2-1	CASSPRTGGGNEQFF
TRBV10-3	TRBJ2-7	CAISEPDRGLYSYEQYF
TRBV27	TRBJ2-1	CASSSTSGGTYNEQFF
TRBV12-3/TRBV12-4	TRBJ2-5	CASSPRLAGYQQETQYF
TRBV27	TRBJ2-7	CASSLYPPGVAGFYEQYF
TRBV12-3/TRBV12-4	TRBJ2-2	CASSLVYRKKGVTGELFF
TRBV6-4	TRBJ2-2	CASSASGVTGELFF
TRBV12-3/TRBV12-4	TRBJ2-3	CASRLRTGESRADTQYF
TRBV15	TRBJ2-5	CATSRDPGAGNQETQYF
TRBV11-2	TRBJ2-1	CASRLGNGVEQFF
TRBV10-3	TRBJ2-7	CAISGDWTGDYEQYF
TRBV10-3	TRBJ2-1	CAISESGLATSYNEQFF
TRBV5-1	TRBJ2-1	CASSPGWPNEQFF
TRBV29-1	TRBJ1-1	CSVEDLRDSRPGTEAFF
TRBV29-1	TRBJ2-1	CSVERGGDNEQFF
TRBV4-1	TRBJ2-1	CASSQDTRVGEQFF
TRBV5-1	TRBJ2-1	CASSLMGGGSYNEQFF
TRBV4-2	TRBJ1-6	CASSQLEGSYNSPLHF
TRBV28	TRBJ2-7	CASSARDGAYEQYF
TRBV12-3/TRBV12-4	TRBJ1-1	CASSLAGRDSHTEAFF
TRBV9	TRBJ2-2	CASSPPAGDYHYTGELFF
TRBV19	TRBJ2-7	CASTAGGFSYEQYF
TRBV7-6	TRBJ1-1	CASSSAKSMTGENTEAFF
TRBV7-9	TRBJ1-2	CASSSTGGAYGYTF
TRBV15	TRBJ2-1	CATSTVTSAYNEQFF
TRBV12-3/TRBV12-4	TRBJ2-7	CASSSAIWDEQYF
TRBV21-1	TRBJ2-7	CASSKHGSGSYEQYF
TRBV6-5	TRBJ2-1	CASSYSQGSYNEQFF
TRBV29-1	TRBJ2-4	CSVEATLSKQGVGNIQYF
TRBV12-3/TRBV12-4	TRBJ2-3	CASRQLAGGLPDTQYF
TRBV29-1	TRBJ1-2	CSVPGQGSGYTF
TRBV25-1	TRBJ2-7	CASSRKGHSYEQYF